This passage covers 21 T cell receptor beta chains from one sample sequenced in a study of neurological immune-mediated disorders. One entry per CDR3 protein, called by TCRdb with MiXCR from the 5' RACE reads. The top ten clones hold 23% of a sample with roughly 34,000 distinct CDR3 sequences, around 4.5% of them seen once. Source material: PBMCs. The source is a man younger than 35 in good health.

This clonotype was seen at least ten times. The V call is TRBV11-1, the J call TRBJ1-1; D is uncertain. The CDR3 runs to 15 residues. V lost 5 bases and J 0 bases, leaving 13 bases between the germline ends. The V gene's germline CDR1 is SGHAT and CDR2 FQDESV (reference sequence). Here the CDR3 reads CASSPRKALNTEAFF. CDR3 sequence (DNA): TGTGCCAGCAGCCCAAGGAAGGCTCTGAACACTGAAGCTTTCTTT.

In this sample, this clonotype turned up many times. The V and J genes are TRBV29-1 and TRBJ2-5; D gene unclear. Deletions cut 3 bases from V and 2 bases from J, with 4 bases between. The CDR3 has 11 amino acids. CDR1 is SQVTM and CDR2 is ANQGSEA in the germline V gene. CDR3 region: CSVDRQETQYF. DNA for the CDR3: TGCAGCGTTGACAGGCAAGAGACCCAGTACTTC.

Ten or more counts support this clonotype. The chain combines TRBV7-2 with TRBJ2-7; the D gene is possibly TRBD1 (6 bases). V was pared by 5 bases and J by 2 bases, with 19 bases between. Germline values: CDR1 SGHTA, CDR2 FQGNSA. The CDR3 is 16 amino acids. As DNA, the CDR3 is TGTGCCAGCAGCGTGATATCAGGGGTCTCAGCCTACGAGCAGTACTTC. Residues: CASSVISGVSAYEQYF.

This clonotype was picked up many times. The chain couples TRBV10-1 to TRBJ1-1; possibly TRBD1 for D (5 bases). The CDR3 extends over 15 amino acids. Germline CDR1 reads WNHNN; CDR2 reads SYGVQD (reference sequence). The V end lost 8 bases, the J end lost 0 bases, and 16 bases lay between the germline ends. CDR3 bases: TGCGCCAGCCCAGGGATCTCTTCTATGAACACTGAAGCTTTCTTT. Translated: CASPGISSMNTEAFF.

This clonotype was picked up many times. V and J are TRBV5-1 and TRBJ2-7; a weak D match, TRBD1 (6 bases). The V end was cut by 0 bases, the J end by 0 bases, with 10 bases between. CDR1 and CDR2 (germline): SGHRS, YFSETQ. The CDR3 loop spans 15 amino acids. The CDR3 DNA reads TGCGCCAGCAGCTTGGCGGGACAAAACTCCTACGAGCAGTACTTC. Translated, it gives CASSLAGQNSYEQYF.

In this sample, this clonotype turned up many times. The chain uses TRBV18 and TRBJ1-3; D is ambiguous. The germline V gene encodes CDR1 KGHSH and CDR2 LQKENI. The CDR3 totals 16 residues. V lost 3 bases, J lost 1 base, and 13 bases lay in between. The CDR3 nucleotides read TGTGCCAGCTCACCCAGACAAAGAGGGTCTGGAAACACCATATATTTT. It translates to CASSPRQRGSGNTIYF.

In its sample, this clonotype was seen many times. The chain recombines TRBV20-1 with TRBJ1-2, with D perhaps TRBD1 (5 bases). From germline, CDR1 is DFQATT and CDR2 SNEGSKA (reference sequence). Between the trimmed V and J ends, which lost 5 bases and 6 bases, there was a span of 22 bases. This CDR3 region has 15 residues. The CDR3 reads CSAARPGLGPDGYTF. Written as DNA, the CDR3 is TGCAGTGCTGCTCGGCCGGGACTCGGCCCCGATGGCTACACCTTC.

The sample holds many counts of this clonotype. The rearrangement links TRBV7-9 to TRBJ2-3, with no clear D. The CDR3 has 13 residues. Trimming cost V 5 bases and J 1 base, with 7 bases left between them. Germline CDR1 reads SEHNR; CDR2 reads FQNEAQ (reference sequence). The chain's CDR3 is CASSVPGTDTQYF. CDR3 DNA sequence: TGTGCCAGCAGCGTCCCGGGCACAGATACGCAGTATTTT.

This clonotype appeared many times. The chain employs TRBV18 and TRBJ1-2; D is perhaps TRBD1 (6 bases). Germline CDR1 reads KGHSH; CDR2 reads LQKENI. The CDR3 extends over 13 amino acids. V lost 6 bases to trimming and J lost 3 bases, with 11 bases between them. The CDR3 DNA is TGTGCCAGCTCCCCAGGGGCGGACTATGGCTACACCTTC. This sequence encodes CASSPGADYGYTF.

This clonotype was counted ten times or more. A single base separates this from a much larger clone, so it may be a read error. J is TRBJ2-5 and V is TRBV5-1; D unclear. V lost 2 bases and J lost 0, with 2 bases in between. CDR1 is SGHRS, CDR2 YFSETQ, per germline. The CDR3 has 12 residues. The CDR3, as DNA: TGCGCCAGCAGCTTTGACCAAGAGACCCAGTACTTC. This sequence encodes CASSFDQETQYF. Using reference TRBV5-1 and TRBJ2-5 for the parts outside the CDR3, the full variable domain is KAGVTQTPRYLIKTRGQQVTLSCSPISGHRSVSWYQQTPGQGLQFLFEYFSETQRNKGNFPGRFSGRQFSNSRSEMNVSTLELGDSALYLCASSFDQETQYFGPGTRLLVL.

This clonotype was detected ten times or more. The genes are TRBV9 and TRBJ2-5, with D tentatively TRBD2 (5 bases). Germline V gene sequence: CDR1 SGDLS, CDR2 YYNGEE. There are 14 residues in the CDR3. Trimming pared 0 bases from V and 2 bases from J, leaving 8 bases between. The CDR3 spells CASSVARGQETQYF. In nucleotides, the CDR3 is TGTGCCAGCAGCGTAGCCCGGGGTCAAGAGACCCAGTACTTC.

This clonotype has a count of ten or more. The genes are TRBV5-1 and TRBJ1-2; 9 positions agree with TRBD1. V shed 4 bases and J 8 bases; nucleotides not matched to a gene: 6. CDR3 size: 13 residues. Germline V CDR1 and CDR2: SGHRS, YFSETQ. CDR3 residues: CASSPRTGVGYTF. DNA of the CDR3: TGCGCCAGCAGCCCTAGGACAGGGGTGGGCTACACCTTC.

The chain links TRBV9 to TRBJ1-5, with D hard to call. Trimming left V 2 bases short and J 4 bases short, with 7 bases between. From germline, CDR1 is SGDLS and CDR2 YYNGEE. The length of the CDR3 is 13 residues. Here the CDR3 DNA reads TGTGCCAGCAGCGTGGGCCAAAATCAGCCCCAGCATTTT. Translation gives CASSVGQNQPQHF.

This clonotype has ten or more counts. This chain uses TRBV12-3 or TRBV12-4 with TRBJ2-1; D call uncertain. Between the trimmed V and J ends, which lost 3 bases and 6 bases, there was a span of 18 bases. The CDR3 consists of 16 residues. CDR3 sequence (DNA): TGTGCCAGCAGTTTCTGGCACAAGAACAAGGGCAATGAGCAGTTCTTC. This sequence encodes CASSFWHKNKGNEQFF.

This clonotype has ten or more counts. CDR3 nucleotide sequence: TGCAGTGCCCATTCAACTACAGGCCCCAATTCACCCCTCCACTTT. Its protein is CSAHSTTGPNSPLHF. This rearrangement joins TRBV20-1 to TRBJ1-6; TRBD1 might be the D (5 bases). Germline CDR1 DFQATT, CDR2 SNEGSKA (reference sequence). Trimming removed 6 bases from V and 7 bases from J, with 19 bases in between. The CDR3 is made up of 15 amino acids.

This clonotype has a count of ten or more. V and J are TRBV15 and TRBJ2-7; D is ambiguous. From germline, CDR1 is LNHNV and CDR2 YYDKDF (reference sequence). The V end was cut by 1 base, the J end by 4 bases, with 11 bases between. This CDR3 is built from 14 residues. CDR3 sequence: CATSRAKDGYEQYF. The CDR3 DNA sequence: TGTGCCACCAGCAGAGCAAAGGACGGGTACGAGCAGTACTTC.

This clonotype was recorded many times. V and J are TRBV5-1 and TRBJ1-1; 8 nucleotides align to TRBD1. Germline loops: CDR1 SGHRS, CDR2 YFSETQ. V was pared by 4 bases and J by 4 bases, with 6 bases of the junction left unmatched. This CDR3 is built from 14 residues. Here the CDR3 DNA reads TGCGCCAGCAGCATAGGAACAGGGGGCACTGAAGCTTTCTTT. This sequence encodes CASSIGTGGTEAFF.

This clonotype was recorded many times. The chain recombines TRBV9 with TRBJ1-2; a weak D match, TRBD1 (5 bases). This CDR3 spans 15 amino acids. V dropped 1 base and J dropped 7 bases, with 17 bases sitting between them. Germline CDR1 and CDR2: SGDLS and YYNGEE. The CDR3 DNA reads TGTGCCAGCAGCGTAACAGCCGGGACCAAGGGTGGCTACACCTTC. This codes for CASSVTAGTKGGYTF. Drawing the rest from reference TRBV9 and TRBJ1-2, the complete variable domain is DSGVTQTPKHLITATGQRVTLRCSPRSGDLSVYWYQQSLDQGLQFLIQYYNGEERAKGNILERFSAQQFPDLHSELNLSSLELGDSALYFCASSVTAGTKGGYTFGSGTRLTVV.

This clonotype was observed at least ten times. This sequence joins TRBV5-1 and TRBJ2-7; D unclear. V was shortened by 5 bases and J by 3 bases, with 9 bases between the two germline ends. The germline V gene encodes CDR1 SGHRS and CDR2 YFSETQ. CDR3 length: 12 amino acids. CDR3 residues: CASSGLDYEQYF. The DNA of the CDR3 is TGCGCCAGCAGTGGGCTTGACTACGAGCAGTACTTC.

This clonotype came up many times. V gene TRBV30 combines with J gene TRBJ1-5; D ambiguous. This CDR3 comprises 13 residues. Germline V gene lookup returns CDR1 GTSNPN and CDR2 SVGIG (reference sequence). Trimming removed 2 bases from V and 10 bases from J, with 15 bases in between. The CDR3 DNA follows: TGTGCCTGGAGTAACCGGAGAATCAGCCCCCAGCATTTT. Amino acid sequence: CAWSNRRISPQHF. Together with reference TRBV30 and TRBJ1-5, the CDR3 gives the full variable domain: SQTIHQWPATLVQPVGSPLSLECTVEGTSNPNLYWYRQAAGRGLQLLFYSVGIGQISSEVPQNLSASRPQDRQFILSSKKLLLSDSGFYLCAWSNRRISPQHFGDGTRLSIL.

In this sample, this clonotype turned up many times. Its ends do not fully match the called genes, so a read error is possible. J is TRBJ1-3 and V is TRBV12-3 or TRBV12-4, with a possible D match to TRBD1 (6 bases). The CDR3 runs to 12 residues. CDR3 sequence reads: CASRLETGLSNF. The CDR3 DNA reads as TGTGCCAGCAGACTCGAGACAGGTCTATCCAATTTT.